A single sample is the source of the 9 T cell receptor beta chains below, sequenced in a study of beta chain features in type 1 diabetes. Every isolated RNA sample was fully reverse transcribed, so sequencing captured expressed TCRB transcripts. Produced via immunoSEQ multiplex PCR; TCRdb's table is partial and in-frame only. Here the sample spans hundreds of thousands of clones, 14% being singletons. Sequencing input: central memory CD4+ T cells from blood. The source of these receptors is a man aged 25-45 years in good health.

This clone showed up just a few times. Different DNA sequences within this sample yield the same CDR3. The rearrangement joins TRBV7-9 to TRBJ1-5; 9 bases are a match to TRBD1. The germline V gene encodes CDR1 SEHNR and CDR2 FQNEAQ (reference sequence). The CDR3 runs 14 residues. V lost 4 bases, J lost 4 bases, and 2 bases stayed unmatched. CDR3 region: CASSWTGENQPQHF. The CDR3 DNA follows: TGTGCCAGCAGCTGGACAGGGGAAAATCAGCCCCAGCATTTT.

This clone appeared many times. J is TRBJ2-3 and V is TRBV11-2; D uncertain. Trimming cost V 2 bases and J 3 bases, with 3 bases left between them. CDR1 and CDR2 (germline): SGHAT, FQNNGV. The CDR3 is 12 amino acids. For the CDR3, the DNA is TGTGCCAGCAGCTTATGGACAGATACGCAGTATTTT. Its protein is CASSLWTDTQYF.

This clone showed up just a few times. The chain is built from TRBV7-8 and TRBJ1-5, with D possibly being TRBD1 (6 bases). Germline V lookup: CDR1 SGHVS, CDR2 FQNEAQ. The CDR3 consists of 15 residues. V lost 5 bases and J lost 5, with 16 bases in between. CDR3 sequence (DNA): TGTGCCAGCAGCCCCGGGGCGGGGGCAGATCAGCCCCAGCATTTT. Protein sequence: CASSPGAGADQPQHF. The entire variable domain, with the rest obtained from reference TRBV7-8 and TRBJ1-5, is as follows: GAGVSQSPRYKVAKRGQDVALRCDPISGHVSLFWYQQALGQGPEFLTYFQNEAQLDKSGLPSDRFFAERPEGSVSTLKIQRTQQEDSAVYLCASSPGAGADQPQHFGDGTRLSIL.

The J gene is TRBJ1-4, the V gene TRBV7-4; no clear D. In germline, CDR1 is SGHVT, CDR2 SQSDAQ. The CDR3 sequence is 16 residues long. Trimming removed 1 base at V and 0 bases at J, with 9 bases between. CDR3 sequence (DNA): TGTGCCAGCAGCTTAGACAGAGAACCAACTAATGAAAAACTGTTTTTT. Protein sequence: CASSLDREPTNEKLFF.

This clone was observed a few times. This chain uses TRBV27 with TRBJ2-3; TRBD2 matches at 12 bases. The ends lost 1 base at V and 9 bases at J; junction bases unmatched: 11. The V gene's germline CDR1 is MNHEY and CDR2 SMNVEV (reference sequence). There are 17 residues in the CDR3. CDR3 loop: CASSLWSSGRVSRTQYF. The CDR3 coding sequence is TGTGCCAGCAGTTTATGGTCTAGCGGGAGGGTCTCACGGACGCAGTATTTT.

The sample holds many counts of this clone. The V and J genes are TRBV19 and TRBJ2-3; D gene uncertain. The CDR3 sequence is 13 residues long. V lost 11 bases and J lost 0, with 12 bases in between. Germline V gene data show CDR1 as LNHDA and CDR2 as SQIVND (reference sequence). CDR3 in DNA: TGTGCCGCCAGGCCCTCTAGCACAGATACGCAGTATTTT. It specifies CAARPSSTDTQYF.

The CDR3 nucleotides are TGTGCCAGCAGGGCCACAGGGGGCCGCACTGAAGCTTTCTTT. Translation gives CASRATGGRTEAFF. The chain recombines TRBV6-5 with TRBJ1-1, with TRBD1 identical over 9 bases. J gave up 4 bases and V 6 bases, and 6 bases lay outside the gene matches. The CDR3 spans 14 residues. CDR1 is MNHEY, CDR2 SVGAGI, per germline.

The sample holds a few counts of this clone. This sequence joins TRBV9 and TRBJ1-2; D uncertain. The CDR3 runs 14 residues. Deletions cut 4 bases from V and 0 bases from J, with 10 bases between. CDR1 and CDR2 (germline): SGDLS, YYNGEE. Written as DNA, the CDR3 is TGTGCCAGCAGCCCCGCAGCTTCTAACTATGGCTACACCTTC. Its protein product is CASSPAASNYGYTF.

This clone showed up just a few times. The rearrangement joins TRBV5-1 to TRBJ2-3; D possibly corresponds to TRBD1 (5 bases). Trimming removed 4 bases at V and 2 bases at J, with 17 bases between. This CDR3 has 16 amino acids. Germline CDR1 SGHRS, CDR2 YFSETQ. This chain's CDR3 is CASSGQQGFFTDTQYF. Here the CDR3 DNA reads TGCGCCAGCAGCGGGCAGCAGGGATTTTTCACAGATACGCAGTATTTT.